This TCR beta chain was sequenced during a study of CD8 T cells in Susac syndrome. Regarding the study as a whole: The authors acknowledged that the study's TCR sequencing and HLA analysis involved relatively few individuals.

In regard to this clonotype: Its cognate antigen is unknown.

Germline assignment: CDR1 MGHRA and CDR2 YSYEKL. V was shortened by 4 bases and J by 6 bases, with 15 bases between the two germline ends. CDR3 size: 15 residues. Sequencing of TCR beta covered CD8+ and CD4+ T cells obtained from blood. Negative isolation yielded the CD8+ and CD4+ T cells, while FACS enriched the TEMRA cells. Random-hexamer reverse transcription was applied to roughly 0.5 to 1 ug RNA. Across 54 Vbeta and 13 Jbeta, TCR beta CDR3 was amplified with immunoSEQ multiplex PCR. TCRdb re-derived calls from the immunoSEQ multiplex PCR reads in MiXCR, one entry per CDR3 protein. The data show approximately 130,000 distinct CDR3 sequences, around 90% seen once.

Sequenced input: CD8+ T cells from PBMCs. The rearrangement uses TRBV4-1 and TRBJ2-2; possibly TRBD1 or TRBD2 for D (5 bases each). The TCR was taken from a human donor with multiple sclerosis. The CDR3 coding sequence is TGCGCCAGCAGCCGCACCGGGACCCAGGCCGGGGAGCTGTTTTTT. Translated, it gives CASSRTGTQAGELFF.